The 11 T cell receptor beta chains in this list originate from one sample, sequenced in a study of T-cell reconstitution after alpha-beta-depleted transplantation in children. Unique molecular identifiers were incorporated into the prepared TCRbeta library. TCRdb processed the PCR reads anew with MiXCR; each CDR3 protein has one entry. The table includes about 610,000 distinct CDR3 sequences, roughly a tenth detected once. The material was PBMCs from the stem cell graft donor, obtained from the stem cell graft. These receptors all come from a human donor who donated a stem cell graft to a child with acute myeloid leukemia.

This clonotype was observed at least ten times. In DNA, the CDR3 is TGTGCCAGCAGTTACAGGGCAGGTGGGCGCAATGAGCAGTTCTTC. Its translation: CASSYRAGGRNEQFF. The chain joins TRBV6-5 to TRBJ2-1, with D unclear. The V end lost 2 bases, the J end lost 6 bases, and 14 bases lay between the germline ends. There are 15 residues in the CDR3. The germline CDR1 and CDR2 sequences are MNHEY and SVGAGI.

The chain employs TRBV20-1 and TRBJ2-7, with D perhaps matching TRBD1 or TRBD2 (5 bases each). The germline gives CDR1 DFQATT, CDR2 SNEGSKA (reference sequence). V gave up 2 bases and J gave up 7 bases, with 18 bases separating them. The CDR3 loop spans 14 amino acids. In DNA, the CDR3 is TGCAGTGCTAGATCAGGGACCGCGTTGAGTGAGCAGTACTTC. Its translation: CSARSGTALSEQYF.

This clonotype was seen repeatedly, ten times or more. The chain uses TRBV27 and TRBJ1-1; tentatively, D is TRBD1 (5 bases). The germline V and J ends were trimmed by 8 bases and 7 bases, with 14 bases remaining between them. CDR1 is MNHEY, CDR2 SMNVEV, per germline (reference sequence). CDR3 size: 12 residues. CDR3 loop: CASGDREYEAFF. The CDR3 region has the DNA TGTGCCAGCGGTGACAGAGAATATGAAGCTTTCTTT.

This clonotype turned up a few times. The chain carries TRBV3-1 and TRBJ1-5, with D perhaps TRBD1 (5 bases). This CDR3 has 17 residues. The V and J ends lost 1 base and 4 bases respectively, with 17 bases between them. Germline values: CDR1 LGHDT, CDR2 YNNKEL (reference sequence). CDR3 nucleotides: TGTGCCAGCAGCCAAGGGAGGGGAGGGAGTGGAAATCAGCCCCAGCATTTT. This sequence encodes CASSQGRGGSGNQPQHF. The variable domain in full, completed from reference TRBV3-1 and TRBJ1-5, reads DTAVSQTPKYLVTQMGNDKSIKCEQNLGHDTMYWYKQDSKKFLKIMFSYNNKELIINETVPNRFSPKSPDKAHLNLHINSLELGDSAVYFCASSQGRGGSGNQPQHFGDGTRLSIL.

The CDR3 nucleotides read TGTGCCACCAGCAGAGCTCAACTAGCCAGGAGCTCCTACGAGCAGTACTTC. This sequence encodes CATSRAQLARSSYEQYF. The chain has TRBV15 and TRBJ2-7; the D gene is possibly TRBD2 (6 bases). Trimming removed 1 base at V and 0 bases at J, with 16 bases between. The CDR3 is 17 amino acids. The germline V gene has CDR1 LNHNV and CDR2 YYDKDF (reference sequence).

This clonotype was observed many times. The rearrangement uses TRBV24-1 and TRBJ2-1; TRBD2 agrees at 7 bases. Looked up from germline, CDR1 is KGHDR and CDR2 is SFDVKD. This CDR3 comprises 14 residues. V gave up 7 bases and J gave up 4 bases; unmatched junction bases: 6. The CDR3, as DNA: TGTGCCACCAGCCCGTTGGGGGGGTACAATGAGCAGTTCTTC. Protein sequence: CATSPLGGYNEQFF.

The chain links TRBV7-3 to TRBJ2-1, with D unresolved. Germline values: CDR1 SGHTA, CDR2 FQGTGA. CDR3 size: 13 residues. Trimming took 1 base from V and 7 from J, leaving 8 bases between them. CDR3 sequence (DNA): TGTGCCAGCAGCTTAATTCGGCAGAATGAGCAGTTCTTC. It specifies CASSLIRQNEQFF. The whole variable domain, filled in from reference TRBV7-3 and TRBJ2-1, reads GAGVSQTPSNKVTEKGKYVELRCDPISGHTALYWYRQSLGQGPEFLIYFQGTGAADDSGLPNDRFFAVRPEGSVSTLKIQRTERGDSAVYLCASSLIRQNEQFFGPGTRLTVL.

This clonotype was observed a handful of times. The chain combines TRBV3-1 with TRBJ2-3; D uncertain. Germline V gives CDR1 LGHDT, CDR2 YNNKEL (reference sequence). V was shortened by 4 bases and J by 1 base, with 9 bases between the two germline ends. This CDR3 contains 14 residues. The CDR3 region is CASSPYRGTDTQYF. Written as DNA, the CDR3 is TGTGCCAGCAGCCCCTACCGGGGCACAGATACGCAGTATTTT.

A few counts support this clonotype. This sequence joins TRBV7-2 and TRBJ2-1; D possibly uses TRBD1 or TRBD2 (5 bases each). Per the germline V gene, CDR1 is SGHTA and CDR2 is FQGNSA. V lost 2 bases to trimming and J lost 1 base, with 9 bases between them. The CDR3 has 15 residues. Here the CDR3 DNA reads TGTGCCAGCAGCTTACTGGGGGTATCCTACAATGAGCAGTTCTTC. Amino acids: CASSLLGVSYNEQFF.

V is TRBV28 and J is TRBJ1-6; tentatively, D is TRBD1 (5 bases). V gave up 6 bases and J gave up 2 bases, with 11 bases separating them. The germline V gene encodes CDR1 MDHEN and CDR2 SYDVKM. The CDR3 has 15 amino acids. In DNA, the CDR3 is TGTGCCAGCAGGCAGACAGTTACCTATAATTCACCCCTCCACTTT. Protein product: CASRQTVTYNSPLHF.

V and J are TRBV29-1 and TRBJ2-1; 9 nucleotides match TRBD2. Germline loops: CDR1 SQVTM, CDR2 ANQGSEA. Unmatched junction bases numbered 7, after V lost 6 bases and J lost 4 bases. The CDR3 runs 14 residues. CDR3 coding DNA: TGCAGCGTCATCCCTAGCGGGAATTACAATGAGCAGTTCTTC. It yields the protein CSVIPSGNYNEQFF.